This TCR beta chain was sequenced for a study of T-cell memory formation after mild COVID-19. Across the study: TCR clusters largely stayed donor specific.

This clonotype was observed a handful of times. The antigen is undetermined. 5'RACE, which relied on constant-segment primers, yielded TCR alpha and TCR beta cDNA libraries carrying sample barcodes and UMIs. Via MiXCR, TCRdb re-called the 5' RACE reads, giving one row per CDR3 protein. The sample lists about 350,000 distinct CDR3 sequences; approximately 14% were seen once. There are 15 residues in the CDR3. The germline V and J ends were trimmed by 3 bases and 0 bases, with 9 bases remaining between them. The germline V gene encodes CDR1 KGHDR and CDR2 SFDVKD. Study-wide findings and caveats: Memory sampled before infection contained some responding clones, suggesting cross-reactive memory joined. While clones contracting from day 15 to 85 were balanced between CD4 and CD8, later expanders leaned CD4+.

The sequence was collected from a man in his late teens or twenties who had mild COVID-19 (a few samples of this study predate the infection). Cell type and time point are not known. What was sequenced was PBMCs or a T cell subset sorted from them (not recorded which). V and J are TRBV24-1 and TRBJ2-3; D is undetermined. For the CDR3, the DNA is TGTGCCACCAGTGATCCCTATTCTAGCACAGATACGCAGTATTTT. Its translation is CATSDPYSSTDTQYF.